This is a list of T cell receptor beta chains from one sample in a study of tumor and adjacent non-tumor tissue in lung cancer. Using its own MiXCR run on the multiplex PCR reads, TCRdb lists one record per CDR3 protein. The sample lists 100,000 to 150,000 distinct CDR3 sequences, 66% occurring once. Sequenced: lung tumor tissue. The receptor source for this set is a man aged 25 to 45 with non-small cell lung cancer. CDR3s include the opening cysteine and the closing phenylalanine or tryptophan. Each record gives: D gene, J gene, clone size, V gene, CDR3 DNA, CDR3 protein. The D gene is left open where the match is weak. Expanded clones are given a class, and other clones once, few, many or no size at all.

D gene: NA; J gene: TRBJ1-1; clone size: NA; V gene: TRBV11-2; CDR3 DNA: TGTGCCAGCAACTTGGAGGCGAACACTGAAGCTTTCTTT; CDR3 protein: CASNLEANTEAFF
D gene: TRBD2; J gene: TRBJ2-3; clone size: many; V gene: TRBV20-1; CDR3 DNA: TGCAGTGCTAGAAACAGCGGGGGGGCCCGTAATACGCAGTATTTT; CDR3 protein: CSARNSGGARNTQYF
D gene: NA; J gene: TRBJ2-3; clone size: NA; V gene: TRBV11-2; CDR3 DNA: TGTGCCAGCAGCTTATCCTTACGCGGGATAGCCACAGATACGCAGTATTTT; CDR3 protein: CASSLSLRGIATDTQYF
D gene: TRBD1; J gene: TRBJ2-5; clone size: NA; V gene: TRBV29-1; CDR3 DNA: TGCAGCGTGGACGCCGGGACAGTGGGCCGGGAGACCCAGTACTTC; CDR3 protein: CSVDAGTVGRETQYF
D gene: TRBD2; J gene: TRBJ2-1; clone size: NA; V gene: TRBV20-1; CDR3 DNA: TGCAGTGCTAGATTAAGCGGGAGCTCTTACAATGAGCAGCTCTTC; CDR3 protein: CSARLSGSSYNEQLF
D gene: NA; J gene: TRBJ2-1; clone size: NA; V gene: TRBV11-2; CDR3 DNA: TGTGCCAGCAGCAGGGGTCTAGCCTCCTTCATTGAGCAGTTCTTC; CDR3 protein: CASSRGLASFIEQFF
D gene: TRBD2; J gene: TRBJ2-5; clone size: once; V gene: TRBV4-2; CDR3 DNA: TGTGCCAGCAGCCAAACGGCTAGCGGACAAGAAACCCATTACTTC; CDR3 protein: CASSQTASGQETHYF
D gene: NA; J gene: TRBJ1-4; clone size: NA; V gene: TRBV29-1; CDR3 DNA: TGCAGCCTTGGGAGGGGGGACAACCCGGGAAAACTGTTTTTT; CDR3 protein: CSLGRGDNPGKLFF
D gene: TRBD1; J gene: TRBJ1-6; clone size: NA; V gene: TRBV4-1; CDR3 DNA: TGCGCCAGCAGCCAAGATCCCCTTACAGGGGGCTCCTATTATTCACCCCTCCACTTT; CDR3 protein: CASSQDPLTGGSYYSPLHF
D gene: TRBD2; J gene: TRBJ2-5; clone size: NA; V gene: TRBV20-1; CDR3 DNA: TGCAGTACTATAGTCGGGGGGAAGACCCAGTACTTC; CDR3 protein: CSTIVGGKTQYF
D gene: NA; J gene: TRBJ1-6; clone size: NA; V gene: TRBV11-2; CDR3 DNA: TGTGCCAGCATCTTAGTGGGCGACGGCTGTTTACCCCTCCACTTT; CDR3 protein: CASILVGDGCLPLHF
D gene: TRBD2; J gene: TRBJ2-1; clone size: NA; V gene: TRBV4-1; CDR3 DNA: TGCACCAGGAGCCATCCCGGGACTAGCGCATCCCCCTACAATGAGCAGTTCTTC; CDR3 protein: CTRSHPGTSASPYNEQFF
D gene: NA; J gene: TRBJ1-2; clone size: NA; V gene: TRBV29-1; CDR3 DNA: TGCAGCGCCCCAAGGGCTGACGGGCACCCTAACTATGGCTACACCTTC; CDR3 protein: CSAPRADGHPNYGYTF
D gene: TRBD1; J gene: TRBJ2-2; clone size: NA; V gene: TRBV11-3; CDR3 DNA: TGTGCCAGCAGCTTATTATACGGGGACAGCCCTACCGTTGAGCTGTTTTTT; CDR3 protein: CASSLLYGDSPTVELFF
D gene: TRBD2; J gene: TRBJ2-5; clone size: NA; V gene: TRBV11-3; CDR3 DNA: TGTGCCAGCAGCTTTAAAGCGGGAGGGCAAGAGACCCACTACTTC; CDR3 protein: CASSFKAGGQETHYF
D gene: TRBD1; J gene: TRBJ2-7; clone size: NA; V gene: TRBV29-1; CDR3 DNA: TGCAACGGGGAAGACAGGGAAGGCTACGAGCAGTATTTC; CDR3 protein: CNGEDREGYEQYF
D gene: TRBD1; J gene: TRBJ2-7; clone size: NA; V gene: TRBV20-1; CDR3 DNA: TGCACTGCCAGTGGGGACAGTCCTCTCTACGAGCAGTACTTC; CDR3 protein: CTASGDSPLYEQYF
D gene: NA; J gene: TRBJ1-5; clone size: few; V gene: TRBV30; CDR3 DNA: TGTGCCTGGAGTCCCGACGGACCGCCCCAGCATTTT; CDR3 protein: CAWSPDGPPQHF
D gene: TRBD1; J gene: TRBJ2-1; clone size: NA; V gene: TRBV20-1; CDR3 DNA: TGCAGTGCAGTGAGGACAGGGACCCATGAGCAGTTCTTC; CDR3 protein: CSAVRTGTHEQFF
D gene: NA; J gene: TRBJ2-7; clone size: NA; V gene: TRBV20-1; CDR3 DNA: TGCAGTGCTCTCTTTCCACCCTTCGAACAGTACTTC; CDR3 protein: CSALFPPFEQYF
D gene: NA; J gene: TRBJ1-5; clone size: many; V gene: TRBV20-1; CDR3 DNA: TGCAGTGCTAGAGACTTAAATCAGCCCCAGCATTTT; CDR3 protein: CSARDLNQPQHF
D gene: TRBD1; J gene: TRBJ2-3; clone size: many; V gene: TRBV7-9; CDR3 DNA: TGTGCCAGCAGCCCGACAGGGTATGATACGCAGTATTTT; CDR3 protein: CASSPTGYDTQYF
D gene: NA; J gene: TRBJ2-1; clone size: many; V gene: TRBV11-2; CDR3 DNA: TGTGCCAGCAGCTCTAGCGTCCCCTCCTACAATGAGCAGTTCTTC; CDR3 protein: CASSSSVPSYNEQFF
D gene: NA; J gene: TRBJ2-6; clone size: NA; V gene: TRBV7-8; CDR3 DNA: TGTGCCAGCAGCTTAGTTGGGCTAGCGATGAGTGCTGGGGCCAACGTCCTGACTTTC; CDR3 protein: CASSLVGLAMSAGANVLTF